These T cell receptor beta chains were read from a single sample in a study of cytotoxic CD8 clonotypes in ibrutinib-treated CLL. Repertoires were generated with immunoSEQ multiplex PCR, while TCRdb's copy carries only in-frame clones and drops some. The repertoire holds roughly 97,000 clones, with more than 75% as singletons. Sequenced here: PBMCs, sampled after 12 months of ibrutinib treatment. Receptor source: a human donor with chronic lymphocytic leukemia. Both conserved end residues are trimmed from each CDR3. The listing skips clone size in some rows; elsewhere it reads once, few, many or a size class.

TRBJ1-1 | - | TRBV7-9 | ASSSTTRRLNTEAF
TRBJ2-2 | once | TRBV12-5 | ASWAGVTGELF
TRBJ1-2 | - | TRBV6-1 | ASCSTANYGYT
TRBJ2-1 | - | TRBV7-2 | ASSSEQF
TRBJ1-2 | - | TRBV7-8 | ASSLVDGPIYGYT
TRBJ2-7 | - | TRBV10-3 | AISDLVSGGHYEQY
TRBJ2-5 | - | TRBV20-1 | SAVGETQY
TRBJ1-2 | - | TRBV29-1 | SVEGQVNYGYT
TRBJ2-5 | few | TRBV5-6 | ASSPGTGVGETQY
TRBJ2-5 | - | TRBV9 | ASSVSKGRETQY
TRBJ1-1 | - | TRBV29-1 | SVGRQGQGGTEAF
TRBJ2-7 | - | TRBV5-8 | ASSFSSGTAAYEQY
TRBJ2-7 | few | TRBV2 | ASSLDGNYEQY
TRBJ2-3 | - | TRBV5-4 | ASSSGGEDTDTQY
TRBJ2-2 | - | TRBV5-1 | ASSLAQGGSGTGELF
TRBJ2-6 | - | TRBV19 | ASSTGQVWTGANVLT
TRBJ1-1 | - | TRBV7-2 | ASTPEGGPNTEAF
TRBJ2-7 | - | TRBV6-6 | ASSLHRDRAHEQY
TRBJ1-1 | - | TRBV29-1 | SVEDRALTGGKAF
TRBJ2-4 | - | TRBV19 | ASSILGAGAKNIQY
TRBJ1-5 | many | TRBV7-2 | ASSLDLQSNQPQH
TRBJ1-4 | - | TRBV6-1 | ASSPGGTPNEKLF
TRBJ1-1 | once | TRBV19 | ASSSQGLDTEAF
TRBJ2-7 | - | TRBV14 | ASSQDMGQGAREQY
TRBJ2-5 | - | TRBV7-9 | ASSLGQTREAQY
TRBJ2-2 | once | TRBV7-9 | ASSIGHTGELF
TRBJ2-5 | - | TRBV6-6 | ASSYPLAGGETQY
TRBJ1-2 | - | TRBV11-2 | ASSLGQGIDYGYT
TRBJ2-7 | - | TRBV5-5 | ASSLQTGTGLSSYEQY
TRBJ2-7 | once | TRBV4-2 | ASSQGQGAYEQY
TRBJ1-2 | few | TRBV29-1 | SVGQDYGYT
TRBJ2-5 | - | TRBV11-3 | ASSLGGGETQY
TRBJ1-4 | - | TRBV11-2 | ASSLRDKNEKLF
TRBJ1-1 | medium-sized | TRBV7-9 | ASSLDYGTEAF
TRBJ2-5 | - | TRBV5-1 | ASSLRGRGTSGGPNDETQY
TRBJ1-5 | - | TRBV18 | ASSPGQGGNQPQH
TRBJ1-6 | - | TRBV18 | ASSPSSSLGGNSPLH
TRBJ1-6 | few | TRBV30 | AWSVQGGPTWGSPLH
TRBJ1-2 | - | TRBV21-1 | AMKQGGPNYGYT
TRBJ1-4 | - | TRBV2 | ASRAGSYNEKLF
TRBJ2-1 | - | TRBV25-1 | ASSDPKKIPYNEQF